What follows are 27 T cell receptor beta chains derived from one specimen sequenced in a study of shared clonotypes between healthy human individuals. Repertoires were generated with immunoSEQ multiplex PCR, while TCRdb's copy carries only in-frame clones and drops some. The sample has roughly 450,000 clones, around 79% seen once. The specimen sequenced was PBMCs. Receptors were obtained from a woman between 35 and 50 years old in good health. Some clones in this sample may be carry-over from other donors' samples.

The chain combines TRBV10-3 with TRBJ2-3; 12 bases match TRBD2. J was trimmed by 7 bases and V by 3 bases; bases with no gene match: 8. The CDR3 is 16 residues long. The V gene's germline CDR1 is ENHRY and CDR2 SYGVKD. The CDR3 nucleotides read TGTGCCATCAGTGAAGGACTAGCGGGAAAGCTGTATACGCAGTATTTT. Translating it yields CAISEGLAGKLYTQYF.

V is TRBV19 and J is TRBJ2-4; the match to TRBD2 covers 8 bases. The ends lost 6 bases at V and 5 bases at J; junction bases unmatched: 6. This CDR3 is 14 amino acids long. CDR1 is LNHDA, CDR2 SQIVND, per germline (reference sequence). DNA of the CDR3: TGTGCCAGTAGACGACTAGCGAGGGAAAACATTCAGTACTTC. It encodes CASRRLARENIQYF.

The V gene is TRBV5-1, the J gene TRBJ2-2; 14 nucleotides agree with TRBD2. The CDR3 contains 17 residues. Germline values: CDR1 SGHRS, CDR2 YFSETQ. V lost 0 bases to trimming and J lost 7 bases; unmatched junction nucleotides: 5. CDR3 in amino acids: CASSLGGLAGEDGELFF. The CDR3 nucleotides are TGCGCCAGCAGCTTGGGGGGACTAGCGGGAGAGGACGGGGAGCTGTTTTTT. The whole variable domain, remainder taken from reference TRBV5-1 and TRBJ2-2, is KAGVTQTPRYLIKTRGQQVTLSCSPISGHRSVSWYQQTPGQGLQFLFEYFSETQRNKGNFPGRFSGRQFSNSRSEMNVSTLELGDSALYLCASSLGGLAGEDGELFFGEGSRLTVL.

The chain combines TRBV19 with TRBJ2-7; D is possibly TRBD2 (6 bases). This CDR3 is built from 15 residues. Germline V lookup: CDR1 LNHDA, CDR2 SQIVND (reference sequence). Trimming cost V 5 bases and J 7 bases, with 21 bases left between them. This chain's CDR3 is CASSPLANSPSEQYF. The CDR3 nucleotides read TGTGCCAGTAGTCCCCTAGCGAACTCCCCCTCAGAGCAGTACTTC.

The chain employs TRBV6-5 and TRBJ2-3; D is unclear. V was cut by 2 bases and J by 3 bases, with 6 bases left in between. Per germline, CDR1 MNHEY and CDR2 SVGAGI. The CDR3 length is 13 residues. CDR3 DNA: TGTGCCAGCAGTTACCCCCCGACAGATACGCAGTATTTT. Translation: CASSYPPTDTQYF.

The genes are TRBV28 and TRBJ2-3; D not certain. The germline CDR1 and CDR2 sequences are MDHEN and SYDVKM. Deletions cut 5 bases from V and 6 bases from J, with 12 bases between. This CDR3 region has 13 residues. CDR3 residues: CASSHPSRDTQYF. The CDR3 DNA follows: TGTGCCAGCAGTCATCCTTCCCGGGATACGCAGTATTTT.

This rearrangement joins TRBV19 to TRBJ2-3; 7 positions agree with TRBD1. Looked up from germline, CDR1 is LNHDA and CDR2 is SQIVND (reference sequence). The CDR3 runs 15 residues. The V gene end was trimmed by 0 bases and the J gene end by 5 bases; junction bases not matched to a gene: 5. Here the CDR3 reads CASSIEDRVIDTQYF. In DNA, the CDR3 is TGTGCCAGTAGTATAGAAGACAGGGTAATAGATACGCAGTATTTT.

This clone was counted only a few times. CDR3 bases: TGTGCCTGGAGTGTATCCAGGGACACTGAAGCTTTCTTT. Translating it yields CAWSVSRDTEAFF. The genes are TRBV30 and TRBJ1-1; D is perhaps TRBD1 (5 bases). Germline-derived CDR1 and CDR2 are GTSNPN and SVGIG (reference sequence). There are 13 residues in the CDR3. V was trimmed by 0 bases and J by 3 bases, leaving 8 bases between them.

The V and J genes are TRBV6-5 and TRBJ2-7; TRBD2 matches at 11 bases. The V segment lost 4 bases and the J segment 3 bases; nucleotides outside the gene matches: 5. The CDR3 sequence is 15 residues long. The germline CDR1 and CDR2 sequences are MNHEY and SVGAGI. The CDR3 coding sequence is TGTGCCAGCAGTTCCACCGGGACTAGCGGCTACGAGCAGTACTTC. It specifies CASSSTGTSGYEQYF.

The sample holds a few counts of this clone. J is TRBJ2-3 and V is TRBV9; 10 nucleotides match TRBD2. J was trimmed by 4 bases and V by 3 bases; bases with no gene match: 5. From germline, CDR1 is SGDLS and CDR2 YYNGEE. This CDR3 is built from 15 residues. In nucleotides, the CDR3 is TGTGCCAGCAGCGCTAGCGGGAGAAGGGCAGATACGCAGTATTTT. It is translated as CASSASGRRADTQYF.

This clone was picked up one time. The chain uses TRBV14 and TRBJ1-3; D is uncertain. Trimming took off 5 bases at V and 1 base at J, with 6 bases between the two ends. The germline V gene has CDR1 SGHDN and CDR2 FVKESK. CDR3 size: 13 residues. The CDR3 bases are TGTGCCAGCAGCTTTGGGTCTGGAAACACCATATATTTT. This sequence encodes CASSFGSGNTIYF.

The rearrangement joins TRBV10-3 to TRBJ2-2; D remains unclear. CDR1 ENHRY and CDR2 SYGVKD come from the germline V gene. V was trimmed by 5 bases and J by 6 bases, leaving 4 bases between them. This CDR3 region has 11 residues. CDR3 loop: CAISWAGELFF. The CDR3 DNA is TGTGCCATCAGTTGGGCCGGGGAGCTGTTTTTT.

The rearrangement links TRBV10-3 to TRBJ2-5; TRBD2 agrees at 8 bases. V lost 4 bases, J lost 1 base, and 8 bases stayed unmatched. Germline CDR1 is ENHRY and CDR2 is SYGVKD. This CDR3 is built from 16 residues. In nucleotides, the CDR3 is TGTGCCATCAGTGTTGGGACTAGTCATTCCCAAGAGACCCAGTACTTC. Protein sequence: CAISVGTSHSQETQYF.

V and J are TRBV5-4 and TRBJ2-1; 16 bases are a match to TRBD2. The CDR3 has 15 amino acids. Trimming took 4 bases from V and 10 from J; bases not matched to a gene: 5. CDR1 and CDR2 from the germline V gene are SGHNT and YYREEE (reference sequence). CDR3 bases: TGTGCCAGCAGCCACGGGACTAGCGGGAGGGGAGAGCAGTTCTTC. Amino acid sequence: CASSHGTSGRGEQFF.

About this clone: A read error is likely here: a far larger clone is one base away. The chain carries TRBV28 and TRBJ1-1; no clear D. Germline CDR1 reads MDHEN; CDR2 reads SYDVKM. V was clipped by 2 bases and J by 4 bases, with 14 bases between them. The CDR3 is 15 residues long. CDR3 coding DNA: TGTGCCAGCAGTTTACGGTTCGGCAGATTCACTGAAGCTTTCTTT. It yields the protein CASSLRFGRFTEAFF.

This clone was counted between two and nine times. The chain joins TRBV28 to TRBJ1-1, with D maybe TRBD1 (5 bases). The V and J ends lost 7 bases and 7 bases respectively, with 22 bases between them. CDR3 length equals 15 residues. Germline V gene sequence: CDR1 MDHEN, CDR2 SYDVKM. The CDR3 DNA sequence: TGTGCCAGCACCCACCGGGGTAGGGGAATCCTTGAAGCTTTCTTT. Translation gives CASTHRGRGILEAFF.

CDR3 region: CASNRLIQGDEQFF. The CDR3 nucleotides read TGTGCCAGCAACCGACTTATACAGGGAGATGAGCAGTTCTTC. The chain couples TRBV9 to TRBJ2-1, with D possibly being TRBD1 (6 bases). This CDR3 has 14 residues. Trimming removed 6 bases from V and 8 bases from J, with 18 bases in between. Germline-derived CDR1 and CDR2 are SGDLS and YYNGEE.

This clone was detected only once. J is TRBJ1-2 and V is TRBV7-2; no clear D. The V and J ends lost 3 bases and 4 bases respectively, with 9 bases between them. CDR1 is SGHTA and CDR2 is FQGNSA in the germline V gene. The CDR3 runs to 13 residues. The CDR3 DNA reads TGTGCCAGCAGCTTGGGTGGACCCTATGGCTACACCTTC. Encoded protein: CASSLGGPYGYTF.

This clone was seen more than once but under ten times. The CDR3 nucleotides are TGTGCCAGCGGGGCGAACACCGGGGAGCTGTTTTTT. This encodes CASGANTGELFF. The chain joins TRBV2 to TRBJ2-2, with no clear D. CDR1 is SNHLY and CDR2 is FYNNEI in the germline V gene. V was shortened by 8 bases and J by 0 bases, with 4 bases between the two germline ends. The CDR3 covers 12 residues. Variable domain in full (rest from reference TRBV2 and TRBJ2-2): EPEVTQTPSHQVTQMGQEVILRCVPISNHLYFYWYRQILGQKVEFLVSFYNNEISEKSEIFDDQFSVERPDGSNFTLKIRSTKLEDSAMYFCASGANTGELFFGEGSRLTVL.

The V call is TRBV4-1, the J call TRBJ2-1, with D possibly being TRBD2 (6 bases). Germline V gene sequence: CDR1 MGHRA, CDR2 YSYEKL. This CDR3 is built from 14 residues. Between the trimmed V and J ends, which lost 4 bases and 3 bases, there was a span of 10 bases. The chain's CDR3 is CASSRTGGYNEQFF. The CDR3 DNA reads TGCGCCAGCAGCCGGACCGGGGGCTACAATGAGCAGTTCTTC.

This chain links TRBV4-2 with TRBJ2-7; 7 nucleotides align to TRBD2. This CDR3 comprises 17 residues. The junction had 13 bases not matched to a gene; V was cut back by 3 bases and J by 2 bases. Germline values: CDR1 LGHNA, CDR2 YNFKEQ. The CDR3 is CASSHGGGGGSTYEQYF. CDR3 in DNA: TGTGCCAGCAGCCATGGGGGAGGTGGCGGGAGCACCTACGAGCAGTACTTC.

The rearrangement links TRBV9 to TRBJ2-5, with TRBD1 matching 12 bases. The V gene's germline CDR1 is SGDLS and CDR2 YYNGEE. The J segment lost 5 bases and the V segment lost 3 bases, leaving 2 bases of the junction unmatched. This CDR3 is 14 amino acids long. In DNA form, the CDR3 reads TGTGCCAGCAGCGACGGGACAGGGGGCGAGACCCAGTACTTC. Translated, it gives CASSDGTGGETQYF. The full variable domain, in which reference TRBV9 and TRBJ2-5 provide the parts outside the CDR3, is DSGVTQTPKHLITATGQRVTLRCSPRSGDLSVYWYQQSLDQGLQFLIQYYNGEERAKGNILERFSAQQFPDLHSELNLSSLELGDSALYFCASSDGTGGETQYFGPGTRLLVL.

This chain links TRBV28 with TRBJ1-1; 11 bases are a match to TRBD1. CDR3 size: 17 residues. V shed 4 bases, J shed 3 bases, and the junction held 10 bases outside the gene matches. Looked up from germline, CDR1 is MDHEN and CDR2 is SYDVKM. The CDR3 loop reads CASSSYGQGALDTEAFF. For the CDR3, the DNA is TGTGCCAGCAGTTCATATGGACAGGGGGCCCTAGACACTGAAGCTTTCTTT.

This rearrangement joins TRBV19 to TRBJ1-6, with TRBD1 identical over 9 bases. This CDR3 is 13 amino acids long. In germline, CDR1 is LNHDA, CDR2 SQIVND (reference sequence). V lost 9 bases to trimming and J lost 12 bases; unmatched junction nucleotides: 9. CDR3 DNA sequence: TGTGCCAGCCGGGACAGGGTGGGTCTACCCCTCCACTTT. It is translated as CASRDRVGLPLHF.

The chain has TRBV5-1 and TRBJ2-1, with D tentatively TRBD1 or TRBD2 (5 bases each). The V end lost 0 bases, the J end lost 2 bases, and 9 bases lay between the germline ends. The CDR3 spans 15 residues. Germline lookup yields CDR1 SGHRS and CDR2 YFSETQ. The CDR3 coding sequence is TGCGCCAGCAGCTTGGAAGGGACGCCCTACAATGAGCAGTTCTTC. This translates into CASSLEGTPYNEQFF.

The CDR3 DNA reads as TGTGCCAGTAAGGTAAGGGGCGATTCGCACACTGAAGCTTTCTTT. Translated: CASKVRGDSHTEAFF. The rearrangement uses TRBV19 and TRBJ1-1; a possible D gene is TRBD1 (5 bases). The germline CDR1 and CDR2 sequences are LNHDA and SQIVND (reference sequence). Trimming shortened V by 7 bases and J by 3 bases, and 18 bases separated the two germline ends. CDR3 length equals 15 residues.

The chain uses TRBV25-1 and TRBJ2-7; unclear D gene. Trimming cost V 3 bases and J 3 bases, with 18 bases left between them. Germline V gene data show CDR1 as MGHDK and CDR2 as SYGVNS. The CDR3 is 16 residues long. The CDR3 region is CASSDPRTAGGYEQYF. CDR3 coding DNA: TGTGCCAGCAGTGACCCCAGGACGGCAGGCGGCTACGAGCAGTACTTC.